This T cell receptor beta chain was sequenced for a study of neurological immune-mediated disorders. Findings and caveats of the study: HTLV-1-associated myelopathy had the most TCR clonal expansion, while multiple sclerosis had the least, a level that fell below healthy controls.

Trimming took 3 bases from V and 0 from J, leaving 11 bases between them. This CDR3 is built from 15 residues. Germline-derived CDR1 and CDR2 are LNHDA and SQIVND (reference sequence). Time point noted: longitudinal time-point 2. As to this clonotype: The antigen is unknown.

The cDNA was generated through 5'RACE incorporating 10-nucleotide random UMIs. One entry per CDR3 protein, called by TCRdb with MiXCR from the 5' RACE reads. The table records under 50,000 distinct CDR3 sequences, less than 15% of them present only once. The sequence was collected from a male donor with HTLV-1-associated myelopathy (HAM/TSP). The source material was PBMCs. V is TRBV19 and J is TRBJ1-1; TRBD1 might be the D (6 bases). The CDR3 sequence is CASSIEDSLNTEAFF. DNA of the CDR3: TGTGCCAGTAGTATCGAGGACAGCTTGAACACTGAAGCTTTCTTT.